One T cell receptor (beta chain) is described in this entry. This specimen comes from a study of cytomegalovirus exposure and HLA in healthy donors. In the PCR, 60 Vbeta and 13 Jbeta primers were used. TCRdb's table, derived via immunoSEQ multiplex PCR, lists solely in-frame clones and lacks some. The profile shows 150,000 to 200,000 clones, around three quarters of them singletons. Looked up from germline, CDR1 is SEHNR and CDR2 is FQNEAQ (reference sequence). V lost 1 base to trimming and J lost 6 bases, with 10 bases between them. The CDR3 consists of 13 residues. The chain is built from TRBV7-9 and TRBJ2-7; D possibly corresponds to TRBD2 (6 bases). The receptor comes from a middle-aged woman in good health and CMV-seronegative. The sequenced sample was PBMCs. CDR3 sequence reads: CASSLGTGGEQYF. The CDR3 region has the DNA TGTGCCAGCAGCTTAGGGACCGGGGGCGAGCAGTACTTC.